This T cell receptor beta chain was recovered during a study of T cell responses to AZD1222 COVID-19 vaccine. Clones were read by immunoSEQ multiplex PCR, and TCRdb kept only the in-frame ones, dropping some. The sample includes about 88,000 clones, approximately 88% of them seen just once. Trimming cost V 1 base and J 7 bases; bases outside gene matches: 6. This CDR3 comprises 14 residues. Germline lookup yields CDR1 SGHTA and CDR2 FQGTGA. On this clone itself: The antigen is not known.

Overall study findings and caveats: Reports indicate that nearly half of spike-specific TCRs are directed at unmutated variant regions.

This chain links TRBV7-3 with TRBJ2-7; TRBD1 matches 8 bases. This material consisted of peripheral blood, taken on day 0 of AZD1222 vaccination. The sequence was collected from an adult in good health. CDR3 amino acids: CASSLSQGAGEQYF. The CDR3 region has the DNA TGTGCCAGCAGCTTAAGCCAGGGGGCGGGGGAGCAGTACTTC.